These 13 T cell receptor beta chains share one sample of origin, sequenced in a study of technical replicates of blood from a few donors. The data were produced by immunoSEQ multiplex PCR, yet TCRdb's version contains in-frame clones alone and is incomplete. The data hold tens of thousands of clones, with roughly 98% observed a single time. The source material was T cells isolated from PBMCs. Receptors were obtained from a human donor in good health.

The chain links TRBV5-1 to TRBJ2-3, with D tentatively TRBD2 (5 bases). The CDR3 runs to 16 residues. V shed 0 bases and J shed 2 bases, with 13 bases lying between them. The germline V gene has CDR1 SGHRS and CDR2 YFSETQ. DNA of the CDR3: TGCGCCAGCAGCTTGGTAGCGTCGGGCTACACAGATACGCAGTATTTT. As protein: CASSLVASGYTDTQYF.

The J gene is TRBJ2-7, the V gene TRBV4-1, with D possibly being TRBD1 (6 bases). The V gene's germline CDR1 is MGHRA and CDR2 YSYEKL. This CDR3 is built from 15 residues. Trimming removed 4 bases from V and 2 bases from J, with 15 bases in between. CDR3 DNA sequence: TGCGCCAGCAGCCCCTCAGGGGACCCAACCTACGAGCAGTACTTC. This translates into CASSPSGDPTYEQYF.

The chain joins TRBV7-2 to TRBJ1-1; tentative D call: TRBD1 (5 bases). CDR1 and CDR2 (germline): SGHTA, FQGNSA. The V and J ends lost 7 bases and 4 bases respectively, with 13 bases between them. The CDR3 runs 13 residues. CDR3 in amino acids: CASMQGTGTEAFF. DNA for the CDR3: TGTGCCAGCATGCAGGGTACGGGCACTGAAGCTTTCTTT.

V is TRBV2 and J is TRBJ2-2, with 9 bases lining up with TRBD2. After removal of 6 bases from V and 7 bases from J, the junction contained 9 bases not matched to a gene. The germline V gene encodes CDR1 SNHLY and CDR2 FYNNEI. The CDR3 runs 15 residues. The CDR3 DNA sequence: TGTGCCAGCAGACCAAATAGCGGGGGAGACGGGGAGCTGTTTTTT. Its protein product is CASRPNSGGDGELFF.

The chain carries TRBV7-9 and TRBJ2-7; D remains unclear. Between the trimmed V and J ends, which lost 1 base and 3 bases, there was a span of 13 bases. Germline values: CDR1 SEHNR, CDR2 FQNEAQ (reference sequence). The CDR3 runs 15 residues. The CDR3 loop is CASSLVSTSIYEQYF. DNA of the CDR3: TGTGCCAGCAGCTTAGTGTCAACGTCTATCTACGAGCAGTACTTC.

The chain employs TRBV7-9 and TRBJ1-1; 8 nucleotides align to TRBD1. V shed 10 bases, J shed 5 bases, and the junction held 9 bases outside the gene matches. This CDR3 has 13 amino acids. Per the germline V gene, CDR1 is SEHNR and CDR2 is FQNEAQ (reference sequence). The DNA of the CDR3 is TGTGCCACCCAAGACAGGGGAGGGACTGAAGCTTTCTTT. It specifies CATQDRGGTEAFF. The full variable domain, completed using reference TRBV7-9 and TRBJ1-1, is DTGVSQNPRHKITKRGQNVTFRCDPISEHNRLYWYRQTLGQGPEFLTYFQNEAQLEKSRLLSDRFSAERPKGSFSTLEIQRTEQGDSAMYLCATQDRGGTEAFFGQGTRLTVV.

This chain uses TRBV10-3 with TRBJ2-7; the D gene is possibly TRBD1 (6 bases). The CDR3 loop spans 13 amino acids. V was trimmed by 5 bases and J by 3 bases, leaving 11 bases between them. The germline V gene has CDR1 ENHRY and CDR2 SYGVKD. The DNA for the CDR3 is TGTGCCATCAGTAGCAGGGGTAACTACGAGCAGTACTTC. This gives the protein CAISSRGNYEQYF.

The chain is built from TRBV7-2 and TRBJ2-5; D may be TRBD2 (6 bases). This CDR3 comprises 17 residues. Germline CDR1 and CDR2: SGHTA and FQGNSA. V was clipped by 3 bases and J by 5 bases, with 22 bases between them. This chain's CDR3 is CASSFSWRGGSQETQYF. CDR3 bases: TGTGCCAGCAGCTTTTCATGGAGGGGCGGGTCGCAGGAGACCCAGTACTTC. The full variable domain, in which reference TRBV7-2 and TRBJ2-5 provide the parts outside the CDR3, is GAGVSQSPSNKVTEKGKDVELRCDPISGHTALYWYRQSLGQGLEFLIYFQGNSAPDKSGLPSDRFSAERTGGSVSTLTIQRTQQEDSAVYLCASSFSWRGGSQETQYFGPGTRLLVL.

V usage is TRBV5-6 and J usage is TRBJ2-7; 10 bases line up with TRBD2. There are 15 residues in the CDR3. Trimming removed 0 bases from V and 3 bases from J; junction bases left unmatched: 3. Germline V CDR1 and CDR2: SGHDT, YYEEEE. CDR3 in amino acids: CASSLAAGGYYEQYF. In DNA, the CDR3 is TGTGCCAGCAGCTTGGCAGCGGGAGGGTACTACGAGCAGTACTTC.

This chain links TRBV28 with TRBJ2-2; 8 bases match TRBD2. V lost 2 bases and J lost 6; bases outside the gene matches: 8. This CDR3 comprises 16 residues. Per germline, CDR1 MDHEN and CDR2 SYDVKM. The CDR3, as DNA: TGTGCCAGCAGTTTAGGGTCGGGAGGGCGTCCCGGGGAGCTGTTTTTT. Translating it yields CASSLGSGGRPGELFF.

The J gene is TRBJ2-7, the V gene TRBV18; TRBD2 matches at 8 bases. Germline CDR1 and CDR2: KGHSH and LQKENI. The CDR3 extends over 15 amino acids. V lost 3 bases and J lost 1; bases outside the gene matches: 5. The CDR3 DNA reads as TGTGCCAGCTCACCCTTCGGGGGGGGATCCTACGAGCAGTACTTC. It translates to CASSPFGGGSYEQYF.

This clone was observed once. The V call is TRBV9, the J call TRBJ2-7, with D tentatively TRBD1 (5 bases). Germline CDR1 is SGDLS and CDR2 is YYNGEE. CDR3 length: 15 residues. The ends were cut back, 4 bases at V and 4 bases at J, with 18 bases in the middle. CDR3 nucleotide sequence: TGTGCCAGCAGCCCCGTAGGACACCCTGGTTACGAGCAGTACTTC. It specifies CASSPVGHPGYEQYF. The full variable domain, rest sourced from reference TRBV9 and TRBJ2-7, is DSGVTQTPKHLITATGQRVTLRCSPRSGDLSVYWYQQSLDQGLQFLIQYYNGEERAKGNILERFSAQQFPDLHSELNLSSLELGDSALYFCASSPVGHPGYEQYFGPGTRLTVT.

The chain couples TRBV4-1 to TRBJ2-7, with 8 bases fitting TRBD1. The V and J ends lost 0 bases and 9 bases, in that order; junction bases with no gene match: 4. The CDR3 loop spans 13 amino acids. Germline loops: CDR1 MGHRA, CDR2 YSYEKL. The CDR3 spells CASSQEGQGGQYF. The CDR3 DNA reads as TGCGCCAGCAGCCAAGAAGGACAGGGCGGGCAGTACTTC.